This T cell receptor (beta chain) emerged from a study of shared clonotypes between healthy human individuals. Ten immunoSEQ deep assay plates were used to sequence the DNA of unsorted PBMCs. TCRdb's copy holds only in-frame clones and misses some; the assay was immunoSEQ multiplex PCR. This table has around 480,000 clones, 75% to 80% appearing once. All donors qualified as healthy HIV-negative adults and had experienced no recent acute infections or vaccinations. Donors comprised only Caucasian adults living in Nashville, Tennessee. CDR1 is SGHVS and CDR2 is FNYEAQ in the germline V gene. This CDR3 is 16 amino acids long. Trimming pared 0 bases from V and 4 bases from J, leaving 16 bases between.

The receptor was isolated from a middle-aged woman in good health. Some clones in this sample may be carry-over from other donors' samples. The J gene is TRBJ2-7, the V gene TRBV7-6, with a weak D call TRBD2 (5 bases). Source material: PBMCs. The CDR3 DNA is TGTGCCAGCAGCTTAGCTTATGCGGGTTTTGGGTACGAGCAGTACTTC. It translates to CASSLAYAGFGYEQYF.